These 5 T cell receptor beta chains share one sample of origin, sequenced in a study of T cell clonotyping in hematopoietic cell transplantation. Some clones are missing from TCRdb's copy, which holds only in-frame ones; the method was immunoSEQ multiplex PCR. This table holds more than 40,000 clones, roughly 96% found once. Input material: peripheral blood mononuclear cells. These receptors were collected from a man aged 25 to 40 in good health. Some clones in this sample may be carry-over from other donors' samples.

The V call is TRBV5-1, the J call TRBJ2-3; the match to TRBD2 covers 8 bases. The length of the CDR3 is 15 residues. The J segment lost 1 base and the V segment lost 5 bases, leaving 6 bases of the junction unmatched. The germline gives CDR1 SGHRS, CDR2 YFSETQ. CDR3 residues: CASRPVAGRTDTQYF. CDR3 nucleotide sequence: TGCGCCAGCAGGCCAGTAGCGGGACGCACAGATACGCAGTATTTT.

This chain joins TRBV9 and TRBJ2-1; TRBD2 aligns across 11 bases. Per germline, CDR1 SGDLS and CDR2 YYNGEE. Losses at the gene ends were 2 bases for V and 7 bases for J; bases not matched to a gene: 8. This CDR3 contains 16 residues. Written as DNA, the CDR3 is TGTGCCAGCAGCGTGGTACTAGCGGGAGTGGTAAATGAGCAGTTCTTC. It is translated as CASSVVLAGVVNEQFF. Full variable domain (outside the CDR3, taken from reference TRBV9 and TRBJ2-1): DSGVTQTPKHLITATGQRVTLRCSPRSGDLSVYWYQQSLDQGLQFLIQYYNGEERAKGNILERFSAQQFPDLHSELNLSSLELGDSALYFCASSVVLAGVVNEQFFGPGTRLTVL.

The chain is built from TRBV11-1 and TRBJ2-5; the match to TRBD2 covers 10 bases. The germline gives CDR1 SGHAT, CDR2 FQDESV (reference sequence). This CDR3 contains 13 residues. V gave up 3 bases and J gave up 6 bases; unmatched junction bases: 1. The CDR3 DNA reads as TGTGCCAGCAGCTTTAGCGGGGGGAAGACCCAGTACTTC. This encodes CASSFSGGKTQYF.

The chain is built from TRBV29-1 and TRBJ1-1; 7 nucleotides agree with TRBD1. The CDR3 has 16 amino acids. Germline V CDR1 and CDR2: SQVTM, ANQGSEA. Trimming at V came to 5 bases and at J to 0 bases, leaving 12 bases not matched to a gene. The CDR3 spells CSVPKQGLGMNTEAFF. For the CDR3, the DNA is TGCAGCGTTCCCAAACAGGGGCTGGGTATGAACACTGAAGCTTTCTTT. The complete variable domain, with remaining parts taken from reference TRBV29-1 and TRBJ1-1, reads SAVISQKPSRDICQRGTSLTIQCQVDSQVTMMFWYRQQPGQSLTLIATANQGSEATYESGFVIDKFPISRPNLTFSTLTVSNMSPEDSSIYLCSVPKQGLGMNTEAFFGQGTRLTVV.

The J gene is TRBJ1-2, the V gene TRBV18; TRBD1 matches at 9 bases. The CDR3 loop spans 16 amino acids. Germline V gene data show CDR1 as KGHSH and CDR2 as LQKENI. The junction had 6 bases not matched to a gene; V was cut back by 2 bases and J by 2 bases. The CDR3 sequence is CASSPDGTGKNYGYTF. DNA of the CDR3: TGTGCCAGCTCACCAGATGGGACAGGGAAAAACTATGGCTACACCTTC.